This T cell receptor beta chain is drawn from a study of regulatory T cells in long-lasting Graves disease. Broader study findings: The study found persistent patients shared more public clonotypes (2,741) than new patients (about 880). With persistent disease, TRBV28, TRBJ1-2 and TRBJ2-5 were the favored segments.

According to the study, TCR beta libraries were built with iRepertoire HTBI primers and CDR3-region Arm-PCR. In TCRdb, the multiplex PCR reads were re-called with MiXCR into one record per CDR3 protein. The data show around 400,000 distinct CDR3 sequences, 23% seen once. Concerning this clonotype itself: Its antigen is not known.

Time point defined: persistent/refractory GD, antithyroid drugs over 5 years with positive TRAb. RNA from PBMCs was the source of the TCR library. Patients came through an endocrinology department, and that department was in Xi'an, China. The CDR3 length is 16 residues. Trimming cost V 0 bases and J 4 bases, with 15 bases left between them. CDR1 SGHRS and CDR2 YFSETQ come from the germline V gene. The J gene is TRBJ2-3, the V gene TRBV5-1; D uncertain. The sample here was peripheral blood mononuclear cells (PBMCs), taken when the disease was refractory, from a patient treated with antithyroid drugs. The TCR comes from a female donor with Graves disease. The CDR3 sequence is CASSLGSILGSDTQYF. CDR3 bases: TGCGCCAGCAGCTTGGGGTCTATCTTGGGCTCAGATACGCAGTATTTT.